This T cell receptor beta chain was sequenced in a study of Tregs in tolerant kidney transplant recipients. General study findings and limits: The most relevant donor-specific Treg TCRbeta repertoire apparently came from expansion with activated donor B cells. No direct test of biological reproducibility was done here. Few patients were studied, so findings need validation in larger groups.

Profiling relied on immunoSEQ multiplex PCR, and the TCRdb table lists in-frame clones only, not all of them. Here the sample spans 80,000 to 90,000 clones, around 90% being singletons. As concerns this clone: Its antigen remains unidentified.

Germline trimming cut 2 bases from V and 4 bases from J; bases unmatched to any gene: 2. The CDR3 runs to 14 residues. Per germline, CDR1 MNHEY and CDR2 SMNVEV (reference sequence). Thawed PBMCs were FACS-sorted into unstimulated CD4+CD25+CD127- regulatory T cells, CD4+CD25- non-regulatory cells, CD4 and CD8 cells. This clonotype was sampled from a human donor in good health. The chain links TRBV27 to TRBJ1-1, with TRBD1 matching 9 bases. Input material: CD8+ T cells from blood. CDR3 nucleotide sequence: TGTGCCAGCAGTTTAGGGACAGGGATCACTGAAGCTTTCTTT. The encoded protein is CASSLGTGITEAFF.